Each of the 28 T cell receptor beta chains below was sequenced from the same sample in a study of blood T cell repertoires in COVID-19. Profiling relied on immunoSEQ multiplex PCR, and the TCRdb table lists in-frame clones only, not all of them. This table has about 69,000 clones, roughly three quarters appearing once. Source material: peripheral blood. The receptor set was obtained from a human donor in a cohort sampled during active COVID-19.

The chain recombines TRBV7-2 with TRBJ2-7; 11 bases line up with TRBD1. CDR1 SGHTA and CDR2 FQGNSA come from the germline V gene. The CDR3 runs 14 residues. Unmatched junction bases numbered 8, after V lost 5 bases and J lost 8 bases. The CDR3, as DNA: TGTGCCAGCAGCCCCCGGACAGGGGGCAACAAGCAGTACTTC. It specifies CASSPRTGGNKQYF.

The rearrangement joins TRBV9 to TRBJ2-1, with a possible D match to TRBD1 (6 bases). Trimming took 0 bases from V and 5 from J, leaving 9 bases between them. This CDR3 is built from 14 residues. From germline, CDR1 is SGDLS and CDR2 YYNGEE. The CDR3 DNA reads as TGTGCCAGCAGCGTAGAACAGGGAGACAATGAGCAGTTCTTC. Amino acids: CASSVEQGDNEQFF. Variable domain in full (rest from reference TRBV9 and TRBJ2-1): DSGVTQTPKHLITATGQRVTLRCSPRSGDLSVYWYQQSLDQGLQFLIQYYNGEERAKGNILERFSAQQFPDLHSELNLSSLELGDSALYFCASSVEQGDNEQFFGPGTRLTVL.

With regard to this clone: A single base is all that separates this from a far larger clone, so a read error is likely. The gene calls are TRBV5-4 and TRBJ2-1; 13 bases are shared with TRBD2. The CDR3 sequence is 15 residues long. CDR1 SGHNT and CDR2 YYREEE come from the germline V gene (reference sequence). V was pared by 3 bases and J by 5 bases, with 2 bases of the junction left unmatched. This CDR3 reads CASSSGLAGNNEQFF. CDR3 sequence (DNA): TGTGCCAGCAGCTCGGGACTAGCGGGAAACAATGAGCAGTTCTTC.

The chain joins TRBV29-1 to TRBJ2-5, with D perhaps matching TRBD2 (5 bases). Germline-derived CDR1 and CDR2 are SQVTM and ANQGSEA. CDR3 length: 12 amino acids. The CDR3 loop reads CSGKGDGETQYF. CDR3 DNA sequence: TGCAGTGGGAAGGGAGACGGGGAGACCCAGTACTTC.

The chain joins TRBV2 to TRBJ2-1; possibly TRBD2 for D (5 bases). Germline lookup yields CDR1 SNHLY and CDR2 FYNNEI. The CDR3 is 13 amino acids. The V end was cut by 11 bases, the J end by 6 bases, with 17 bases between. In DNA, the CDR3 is TGTGCCCGAGACTCCCTAGCATCCAATGAGCAGTTCTTC. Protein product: CARDSLASNEQFF.

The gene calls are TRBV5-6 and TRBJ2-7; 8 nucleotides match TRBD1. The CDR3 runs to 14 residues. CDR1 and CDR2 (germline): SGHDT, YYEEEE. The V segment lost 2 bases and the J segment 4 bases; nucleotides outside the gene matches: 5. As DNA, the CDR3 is TGTGCCAGCAGCTTAGGGACAGGAAATTACGAGCAGTACTTC. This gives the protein CASSLGTGNYEQYF.

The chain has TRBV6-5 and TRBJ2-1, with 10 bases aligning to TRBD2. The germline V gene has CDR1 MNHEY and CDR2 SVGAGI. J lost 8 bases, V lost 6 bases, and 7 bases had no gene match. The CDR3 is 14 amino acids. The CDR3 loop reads CASRIAGGRDEQFF. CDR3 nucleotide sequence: TGTGCCAGCAGAATAGCGGGGGGACGGGATGAGCAGTTCTTC.

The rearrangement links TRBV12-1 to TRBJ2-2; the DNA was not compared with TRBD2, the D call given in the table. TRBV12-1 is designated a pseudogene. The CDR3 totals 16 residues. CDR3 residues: CASSANGGEPTGELFF. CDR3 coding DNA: TGTGCCAGCAGCGCCAACGGGGGAGAGCCCACCGGGGAGCTGTTTTTT.

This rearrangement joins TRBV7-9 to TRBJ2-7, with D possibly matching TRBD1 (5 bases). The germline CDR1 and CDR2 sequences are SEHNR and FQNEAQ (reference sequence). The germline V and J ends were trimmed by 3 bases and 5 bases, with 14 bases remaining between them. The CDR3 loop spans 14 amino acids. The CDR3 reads CASSLGQGPHEQYF. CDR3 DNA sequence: TGTGCCAGCAGCTTGGGGCAGGGCCCCCACGAGCAGTACTTC.

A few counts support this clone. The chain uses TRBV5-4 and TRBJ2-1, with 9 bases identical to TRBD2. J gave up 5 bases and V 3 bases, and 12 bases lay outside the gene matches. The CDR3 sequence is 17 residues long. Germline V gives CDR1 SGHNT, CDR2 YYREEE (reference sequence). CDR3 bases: TGTGCCAGCAGCTATGGGGGCCTAGCGGGAAACCACAATGAGCAGTTCTTC. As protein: CASSYGGLAGNHNEQFF.

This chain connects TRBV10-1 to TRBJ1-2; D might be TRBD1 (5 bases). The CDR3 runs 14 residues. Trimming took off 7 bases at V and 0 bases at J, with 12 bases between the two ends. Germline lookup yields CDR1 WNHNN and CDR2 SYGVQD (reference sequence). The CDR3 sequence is CASNRQLTNYGYTF. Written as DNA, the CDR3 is TGCGCCAGCAACCGACAGTTAACTAACTATGGCTACACCTTC.

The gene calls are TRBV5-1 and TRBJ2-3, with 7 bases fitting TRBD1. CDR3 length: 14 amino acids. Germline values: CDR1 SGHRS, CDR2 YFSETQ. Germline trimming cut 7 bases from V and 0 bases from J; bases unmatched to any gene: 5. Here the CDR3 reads CASATGQSTDTQYF. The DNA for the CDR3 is TGCGCCAGCGCAACGGGACAGAGCACAGATACGCAGTATTTT.

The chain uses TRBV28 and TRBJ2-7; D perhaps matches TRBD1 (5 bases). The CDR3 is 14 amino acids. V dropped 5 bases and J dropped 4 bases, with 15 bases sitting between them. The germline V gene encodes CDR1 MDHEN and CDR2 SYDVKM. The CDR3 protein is CASSPPAGLYEQYF. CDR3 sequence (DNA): TGTGCCAGCAGTCCCCCCGCAGGGTTATACGAGCAGTACTTC.

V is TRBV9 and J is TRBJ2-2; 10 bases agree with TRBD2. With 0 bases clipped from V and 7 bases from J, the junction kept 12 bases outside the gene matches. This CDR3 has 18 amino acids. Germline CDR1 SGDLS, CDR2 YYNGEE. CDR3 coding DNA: TGTGCCAGCAGCGTAGAGGCTAGCGGGAGACGGGTTGGCGGGGAGCTGTTTTTT. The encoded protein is CASSVEASGRRVGGELFF.

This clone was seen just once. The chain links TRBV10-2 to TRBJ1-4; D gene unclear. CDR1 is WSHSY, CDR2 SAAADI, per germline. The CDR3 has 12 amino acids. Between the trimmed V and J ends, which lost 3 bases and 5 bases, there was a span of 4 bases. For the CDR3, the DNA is TGCGCCAGCAGTGAACAGAATGAAAAACTGTTTTTT. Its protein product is CASSEQNEKLFF.

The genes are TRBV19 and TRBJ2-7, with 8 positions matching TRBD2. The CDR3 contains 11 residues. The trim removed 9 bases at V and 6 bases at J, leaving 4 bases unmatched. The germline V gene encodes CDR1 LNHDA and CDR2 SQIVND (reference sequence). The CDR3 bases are TGTGCCAGCGGGAGGGCCCTCGAGCAGTACTTC. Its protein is CASGRALEQYF.

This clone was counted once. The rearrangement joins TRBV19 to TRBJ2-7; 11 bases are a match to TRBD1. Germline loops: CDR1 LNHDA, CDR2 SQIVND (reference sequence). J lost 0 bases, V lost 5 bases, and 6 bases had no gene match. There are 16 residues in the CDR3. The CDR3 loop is CASSPGTGGISYEQYF. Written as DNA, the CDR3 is TGTGCCAGTAGTCCCGGGACAGGGGGGATCTCCTACGAGCAGTACTTC.

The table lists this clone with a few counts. The CDR3 is CASSETPGSPLHF. For the CDR3, the DNA is TGCGCCAGCAGTGAGACCCCGGGTTCACCCCTCCACTTT. This chain uses TRBV10-1 with TRBJ1-6; D unresolved. This CDR3 region has 13 residues. Deletions cut 2 bases from V and 9 bases from J, with 8 bases between. CDR1 is WNHNN, CDR2 SYGVQD, per germline (reference sequence).

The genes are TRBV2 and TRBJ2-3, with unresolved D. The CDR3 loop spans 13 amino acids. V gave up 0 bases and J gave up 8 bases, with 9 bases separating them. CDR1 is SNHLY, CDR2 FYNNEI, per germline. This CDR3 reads CASSEALRATQYF. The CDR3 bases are TGTGCCAGCAGTGAAGCGTTGAGAGCTACGCAGTATTTT.

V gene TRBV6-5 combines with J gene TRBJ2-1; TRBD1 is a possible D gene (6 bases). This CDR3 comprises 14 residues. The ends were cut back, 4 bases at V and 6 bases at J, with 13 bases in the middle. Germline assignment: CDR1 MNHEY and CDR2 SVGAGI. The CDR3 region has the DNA TGTGCCAGCAGTTCCCTCGGACAGCCCAATGAGCAGTTCTTC. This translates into CASSSLGQPNEQFF.

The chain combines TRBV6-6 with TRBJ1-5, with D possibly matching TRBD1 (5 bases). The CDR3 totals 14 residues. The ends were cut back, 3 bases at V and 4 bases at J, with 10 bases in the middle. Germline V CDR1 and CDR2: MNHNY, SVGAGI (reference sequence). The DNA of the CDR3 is TGTGCCAGCAGTTATAGCGGGGGGAATCAGCCCCAGCATTTT. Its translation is CASSYSGGNQPQHF.

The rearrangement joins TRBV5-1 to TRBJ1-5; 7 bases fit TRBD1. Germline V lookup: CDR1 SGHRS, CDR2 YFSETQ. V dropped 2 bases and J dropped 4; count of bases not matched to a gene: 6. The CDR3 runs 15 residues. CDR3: CASSLGTVPNQPQHF. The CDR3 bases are TGCGCCAGCAGCTTAGGGACAGTTCCTAATCAGCCCCAGCATTTT.

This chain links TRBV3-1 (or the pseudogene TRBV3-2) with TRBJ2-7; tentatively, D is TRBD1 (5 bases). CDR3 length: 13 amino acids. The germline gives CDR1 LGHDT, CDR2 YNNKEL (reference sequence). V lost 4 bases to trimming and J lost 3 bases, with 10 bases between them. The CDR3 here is CASSRRQGYEQYF. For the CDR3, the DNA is TGTGCCAGCAGCCGTAGGCAGGGCTACGAGCAGTACTTC.

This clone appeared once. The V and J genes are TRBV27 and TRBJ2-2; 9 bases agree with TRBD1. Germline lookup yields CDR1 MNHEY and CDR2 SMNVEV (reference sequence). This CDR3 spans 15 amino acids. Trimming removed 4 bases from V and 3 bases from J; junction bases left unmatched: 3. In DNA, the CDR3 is TGTGCCAGCAGTTACAGGGGGCAGGACACCGGGGAGCTGTTTTTT. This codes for CASSYRGQDTGELFF.

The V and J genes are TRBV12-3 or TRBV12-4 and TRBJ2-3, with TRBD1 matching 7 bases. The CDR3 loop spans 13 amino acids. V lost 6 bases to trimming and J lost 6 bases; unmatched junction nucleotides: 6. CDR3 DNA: TGTGCCAGCAGACCGACAGGGTGGGATACGCAGTATTTT. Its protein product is CASRPTGWDTQYF.

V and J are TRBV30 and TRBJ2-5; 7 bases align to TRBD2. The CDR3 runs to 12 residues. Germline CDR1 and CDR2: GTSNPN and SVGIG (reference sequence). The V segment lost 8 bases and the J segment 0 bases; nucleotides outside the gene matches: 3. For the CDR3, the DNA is TGTGCCGGGGGGGACTACCAAGAGACCCAGTACTTC. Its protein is CAGGDYQETQYF.

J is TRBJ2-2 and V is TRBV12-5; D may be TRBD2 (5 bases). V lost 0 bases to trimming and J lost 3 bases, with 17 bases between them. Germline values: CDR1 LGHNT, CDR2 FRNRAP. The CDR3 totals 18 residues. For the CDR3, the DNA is TGTGCTAGTGGTTTGGTAAGCCCTAGCAGGCGACACACCGGGGAGCTGTTTTTT. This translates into CASGLVSPSRRHTGELFF.

The CDR3 bases are TGTGCTAGTGGTTTGGGGTCCGGAGGGGATACGCAGTATTTT. It codes for CASGLGSGGDTQYF. The chain combines TRBV12-5 with TRBJ2-3; weak D call: TRBD2 (6 bases). Trimming took 1 base from V and 6 from J, leaving 11 bases between them. Germline CDR1 and CDR2: LGHNT and FRNRAP. CDR3 size: 14 residues.